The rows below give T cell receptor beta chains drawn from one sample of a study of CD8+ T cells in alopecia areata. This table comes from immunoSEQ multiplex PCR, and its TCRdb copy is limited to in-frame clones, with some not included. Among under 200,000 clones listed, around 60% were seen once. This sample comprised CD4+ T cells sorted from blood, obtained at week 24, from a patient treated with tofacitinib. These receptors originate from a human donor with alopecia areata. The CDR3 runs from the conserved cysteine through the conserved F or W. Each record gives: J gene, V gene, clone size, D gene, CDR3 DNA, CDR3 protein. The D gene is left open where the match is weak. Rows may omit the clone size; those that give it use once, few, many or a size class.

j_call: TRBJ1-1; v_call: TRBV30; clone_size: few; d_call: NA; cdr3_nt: TGTGCCTGGAGTGTACGACGTAACACTGAAGCTTTCTTT; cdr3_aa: CAWSVRRNTEAFF
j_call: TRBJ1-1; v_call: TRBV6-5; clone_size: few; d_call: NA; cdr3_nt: TGTGCCAGCAGTTACGGCGAAGCCACTGAAGCTTTCTTT; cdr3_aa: CASSYGEATEAFF
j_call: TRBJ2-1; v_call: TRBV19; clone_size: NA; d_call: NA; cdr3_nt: TGTGCCAGTAAACTCGGGGTTACCTACAATGAGCAGTTCTTC; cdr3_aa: CASKLGVTYNEQFF
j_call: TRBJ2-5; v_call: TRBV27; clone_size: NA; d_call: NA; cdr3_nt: TGTGCCAGCAGCCAGCCAGGGGATCGCCAAGAGACCCAGTACTTC; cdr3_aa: CASSQPGDRQETQYF
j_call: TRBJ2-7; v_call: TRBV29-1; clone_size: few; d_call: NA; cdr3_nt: TGCAGCGTAAGGACAAGTTGGTACGAGCAGTACTTC; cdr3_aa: CSVRTSWYEQYF
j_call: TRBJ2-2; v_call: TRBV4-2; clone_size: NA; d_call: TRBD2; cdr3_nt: TGTGCCAGCAGCCGAGAAATAGCGGGGGCCGACACCGGGGAGCTGTTTTTT; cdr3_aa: CASSREIAGADTGELFF
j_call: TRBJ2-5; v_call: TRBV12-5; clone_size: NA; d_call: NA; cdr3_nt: TGTGCTAGTGGGGCCTCGACCCAGTACTTC; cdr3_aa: CASGASTQYF
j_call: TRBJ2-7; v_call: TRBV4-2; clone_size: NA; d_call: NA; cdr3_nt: TGTGCCAGCAGCCAAGACCGCGAGCAGTACTTC; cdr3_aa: CASSQDREQYF
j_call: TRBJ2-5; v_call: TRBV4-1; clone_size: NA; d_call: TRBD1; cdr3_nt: TGCGCCAGCAGCCAAGAGGACAGGGGGTTGGGTGAGACCCAGTACTTC; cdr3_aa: CASSQEDRGLGETQYF
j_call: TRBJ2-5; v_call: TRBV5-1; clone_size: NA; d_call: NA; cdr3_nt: TGCGCCAGCAGCTTGGACAACGAAGAGACCCAGTACTTC; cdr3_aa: CASSLDNEETQYF
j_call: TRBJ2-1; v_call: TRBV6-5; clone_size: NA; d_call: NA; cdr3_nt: TGTGCCAGCAGTTACACCCCTCTTCGAGGTGAGCAGTTCTTC; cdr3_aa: CASSYTPLRGEQFF
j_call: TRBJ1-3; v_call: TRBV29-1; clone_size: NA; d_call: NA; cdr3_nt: TGCAGCGTTGAAGGTGACAGACGTGGAAACACCATATATTTT; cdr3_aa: CSVEGDRRGNTIYF
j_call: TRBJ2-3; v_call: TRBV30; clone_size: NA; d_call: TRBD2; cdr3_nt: TGTGCCTGGAGTGTACAAGCGGGGGGCACAGATACGCAGTATTTT; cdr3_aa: CAWSVQAGGTDTQYF
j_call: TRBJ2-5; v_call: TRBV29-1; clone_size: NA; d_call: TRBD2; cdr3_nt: TGCAGCGTTGAACTTCTAGCGGGGCTAGAGACCCAGTACTTC; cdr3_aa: CSVELLAGLETQYF
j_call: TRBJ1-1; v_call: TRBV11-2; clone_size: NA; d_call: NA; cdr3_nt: TGTGCCAGCAGCTTGAGGTTTATTAAATCAGACACTGAAGCTTTCTTT; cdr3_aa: CASSLRFIKSDTEAFF
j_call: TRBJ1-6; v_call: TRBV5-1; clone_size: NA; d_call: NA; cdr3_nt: TGCGCCAGCAGCTTGGACCCTGTCTCTTCACCCCTCCACTTT; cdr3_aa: CASSLDPVSSPLHF